This TCR beta chain was retrieved from a study of molecular identifiers for immune sequencing clone quantification. Germline V gives CDR1 MNHEY, CDR2 SMNVEV (reference sequence). The V and J ends lost 2 bases and 7 bases respectively, with 18 bases between them. The CDR3 has 15 residues. This clonotype was counted at least ten times. Previously described methods and listed TCR primers produced bulk TCR libraries. TCRdb reprocessed the PCR reads via MiXCR and lists one record per CDR3 protein. The sample records 60,000 to 70,000 distinct CDR3 sequences, over 15% being singletons. The sequence derives from a human donor in good health. Some libraries in this study had Jurkat cell RNA spiked in. This chain uses TRBV27 with TRBJ2-7; weak D call: TRBD1 (5 bases). Material: naive CD8+ T cells from blood, with Jurkat cell RNA spiked in. The subset is: FACS-sorted CD8+CD4-CCR7+CD45RA+ naive T cells. The CDR3 loop reads CASSLGATGVREQYF. The CDR3 region has the DNA TGTGCCAGCAGTTTAGGGGCGACGGGCGTGAGAGAGCAGTACTTC.